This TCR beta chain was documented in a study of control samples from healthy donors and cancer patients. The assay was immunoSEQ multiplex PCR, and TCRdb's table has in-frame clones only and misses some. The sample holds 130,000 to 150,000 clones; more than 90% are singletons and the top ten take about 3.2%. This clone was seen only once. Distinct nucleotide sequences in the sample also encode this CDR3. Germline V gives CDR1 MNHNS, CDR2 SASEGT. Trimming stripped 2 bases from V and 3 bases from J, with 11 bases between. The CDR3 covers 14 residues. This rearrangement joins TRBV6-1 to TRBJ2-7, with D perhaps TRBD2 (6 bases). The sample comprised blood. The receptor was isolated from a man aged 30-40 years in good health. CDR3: CASSELGGGYEQYF. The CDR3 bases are TGTGCCAGCAGTGAATTGGGGGGTGGCTACGAGCAGTACTTC.